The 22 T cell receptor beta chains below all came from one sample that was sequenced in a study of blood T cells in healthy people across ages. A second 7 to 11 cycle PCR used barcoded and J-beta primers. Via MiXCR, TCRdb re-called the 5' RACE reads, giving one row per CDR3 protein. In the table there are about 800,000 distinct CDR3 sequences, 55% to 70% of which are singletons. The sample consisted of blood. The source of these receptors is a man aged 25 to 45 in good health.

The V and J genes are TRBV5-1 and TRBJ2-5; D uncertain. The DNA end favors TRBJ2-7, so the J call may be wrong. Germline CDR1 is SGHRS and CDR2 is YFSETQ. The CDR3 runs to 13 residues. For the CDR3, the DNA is TGCGCCAGCAGCGGGCCCGGTTCGGGCGAGCAGTACTTC. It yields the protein CASSGPGSGEQYF.

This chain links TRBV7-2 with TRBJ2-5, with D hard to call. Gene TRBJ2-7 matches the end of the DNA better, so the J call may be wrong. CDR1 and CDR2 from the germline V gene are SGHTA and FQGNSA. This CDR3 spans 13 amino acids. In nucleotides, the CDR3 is TGTGCCAGCAGCTTTCCGGATGTGAACGAGCAGTACTTC. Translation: CASSFPDVNEQYF.

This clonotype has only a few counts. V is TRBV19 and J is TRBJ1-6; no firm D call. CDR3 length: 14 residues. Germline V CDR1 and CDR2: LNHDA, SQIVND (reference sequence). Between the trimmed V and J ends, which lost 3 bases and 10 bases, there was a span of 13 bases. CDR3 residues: CASSIPAPGSPLHF. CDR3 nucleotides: TGTGCCAGTAGTATCCCGGCCCCCGGATCACCCCTCCACTTT.

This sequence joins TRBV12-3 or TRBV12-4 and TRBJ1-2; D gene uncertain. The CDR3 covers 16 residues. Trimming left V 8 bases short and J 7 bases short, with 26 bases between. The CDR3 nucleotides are TGTGCCAGCGGGGAGCCAGCGAGGATGCTACTGGGTGGCTACACCTTC. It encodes CASGEPARMLLGGYTF.

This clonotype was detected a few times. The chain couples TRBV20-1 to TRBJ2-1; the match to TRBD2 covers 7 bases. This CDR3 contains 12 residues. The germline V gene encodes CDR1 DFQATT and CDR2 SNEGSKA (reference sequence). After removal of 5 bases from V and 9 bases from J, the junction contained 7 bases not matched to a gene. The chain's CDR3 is CSAETSEGEQFF. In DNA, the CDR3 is TGCAGTGCTGAAACTAGCGAGGGTGAGCAGTTCTTC.

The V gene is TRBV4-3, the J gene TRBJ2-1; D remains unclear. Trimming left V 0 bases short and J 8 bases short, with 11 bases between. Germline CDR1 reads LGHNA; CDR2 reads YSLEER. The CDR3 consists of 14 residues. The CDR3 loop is CASSQDPTRDEQFF. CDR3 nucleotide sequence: TGCGCCAGCAGCCAAGATCCCACCCGTGATGAGCAGTTCTTC.

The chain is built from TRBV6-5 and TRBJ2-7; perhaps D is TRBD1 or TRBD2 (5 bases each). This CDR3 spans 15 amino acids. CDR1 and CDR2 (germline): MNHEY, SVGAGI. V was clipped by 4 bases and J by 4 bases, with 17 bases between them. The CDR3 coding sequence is TGTGCCAGCAGTTTCGGGCGGGTTAGGGGTTACGAGCAGTACTTC. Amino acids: CASSFGRVRGYEQYF.

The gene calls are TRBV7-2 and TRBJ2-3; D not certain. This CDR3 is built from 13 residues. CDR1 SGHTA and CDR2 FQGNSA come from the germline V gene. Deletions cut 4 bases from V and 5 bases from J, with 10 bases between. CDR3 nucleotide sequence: TGTGCCAGCAGCTCTCAAGTGGGAGATACGCAGTATTTT. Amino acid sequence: CASSSQVGDTQYF.

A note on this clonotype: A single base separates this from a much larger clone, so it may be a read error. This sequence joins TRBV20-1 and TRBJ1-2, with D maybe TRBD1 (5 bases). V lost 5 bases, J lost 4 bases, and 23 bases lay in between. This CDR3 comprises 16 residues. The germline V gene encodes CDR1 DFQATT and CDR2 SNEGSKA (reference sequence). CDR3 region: CSAPPVGAPQGYGYTF. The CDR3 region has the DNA TGCAGTGCTCCTCCCGTCGGGGCCCCGCAGGGCTATGGCTACACCTTC.

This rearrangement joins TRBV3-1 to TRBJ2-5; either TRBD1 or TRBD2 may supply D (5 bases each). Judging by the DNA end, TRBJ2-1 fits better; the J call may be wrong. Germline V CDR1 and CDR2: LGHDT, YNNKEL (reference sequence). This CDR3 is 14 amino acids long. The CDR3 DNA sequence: TGTGCCAGCAGTTTCGGGACCATCCAAGAGACCCAGTTCTTC. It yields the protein CASSFGTIQETQFF.

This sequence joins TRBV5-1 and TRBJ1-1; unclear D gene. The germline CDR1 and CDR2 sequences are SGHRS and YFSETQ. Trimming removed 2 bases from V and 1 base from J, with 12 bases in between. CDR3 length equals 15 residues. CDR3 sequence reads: CASSFGRTTNTEAFF. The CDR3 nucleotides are TGCGCCAGCAGCTTCGGGAGGACGACGAACACTGAAGCTTTCTTT.

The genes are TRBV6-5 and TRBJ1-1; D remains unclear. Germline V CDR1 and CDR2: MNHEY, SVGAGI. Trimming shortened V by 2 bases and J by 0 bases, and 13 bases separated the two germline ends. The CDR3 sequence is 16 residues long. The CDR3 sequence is CASSYTPKPMNTEAFF. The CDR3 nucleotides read TGTGCCAGCAGTTACACCCCTAAACCCATGAACACTGAAGCTTTCTTT.

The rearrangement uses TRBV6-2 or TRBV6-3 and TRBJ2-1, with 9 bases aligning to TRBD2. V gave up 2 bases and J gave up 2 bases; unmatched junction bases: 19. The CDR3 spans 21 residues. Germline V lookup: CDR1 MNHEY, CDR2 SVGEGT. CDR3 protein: CASSYAPSGGRASRAYNEQFF. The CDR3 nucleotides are TGTGCCAGCAGTTACGCCCCCTCGGGCGGGAGGGCCAGCCGCGCCTACAATGAGCAGTTCTTC.

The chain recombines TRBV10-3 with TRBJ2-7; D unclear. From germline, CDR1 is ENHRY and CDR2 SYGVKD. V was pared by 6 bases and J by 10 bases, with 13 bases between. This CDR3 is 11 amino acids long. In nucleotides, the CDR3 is TGTGCCATCAGAGCTATGAGAACCCAGTACTTC. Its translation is CAIRAMRTQYF.

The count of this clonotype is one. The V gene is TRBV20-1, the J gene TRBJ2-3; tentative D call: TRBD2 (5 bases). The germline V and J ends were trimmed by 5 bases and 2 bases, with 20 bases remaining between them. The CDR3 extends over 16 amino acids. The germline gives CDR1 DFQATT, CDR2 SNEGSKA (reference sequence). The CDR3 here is CSALSPRGRHTDTQYF. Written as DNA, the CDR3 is TGCAGTGCTTTATCACCCCGCGGGCGGCACACAGATACGCAGTATTTT.

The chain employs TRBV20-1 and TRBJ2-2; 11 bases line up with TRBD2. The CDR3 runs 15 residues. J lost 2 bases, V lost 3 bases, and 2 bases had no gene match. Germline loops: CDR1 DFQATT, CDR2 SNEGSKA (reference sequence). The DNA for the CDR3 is TGCAGTGCTAGGGGACTAGCGGTAAACACCGGGGAGCTGTTTTTT. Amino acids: CSARGLAVNTGELFF.

The CDR3, as DNA: TGTGCCAGCAGCCCATCCGGGACTAGCAGCTCTGGGGCCAACGTCCTGACTTTC. Translating it yields CASSPSGTSSSGANVLTF. The genes are TRBV4-2 and TRBJ2-6; 9 bases agree with TRBD2. V was pared by 4 bases and J by 0 bases, with 7 bases of the junction left unmatched. Germline V gives CDR1 LGHNA, CDR2 YNFKEQ. The CDR3 is 18 amino acids.

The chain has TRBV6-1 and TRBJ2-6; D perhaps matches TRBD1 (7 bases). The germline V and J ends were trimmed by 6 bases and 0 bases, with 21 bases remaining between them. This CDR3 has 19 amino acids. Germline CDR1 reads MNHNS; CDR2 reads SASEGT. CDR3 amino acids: CASSLYQGGHFSGANVLTF. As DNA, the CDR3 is TGTGCCAGCAGCCTCTATCAGGGGGGACATTTCTCTGGGGCCAACGTCCTGACTTTC.

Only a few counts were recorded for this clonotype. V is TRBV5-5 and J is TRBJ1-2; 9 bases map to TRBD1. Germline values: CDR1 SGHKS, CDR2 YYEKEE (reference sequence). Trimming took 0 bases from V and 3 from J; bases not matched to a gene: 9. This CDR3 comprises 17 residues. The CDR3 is CASSLVWDRVFDYGYTF. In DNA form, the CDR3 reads TGTGCCAGCAGCTTGGTGTGGGACAGGGTCTTTGACTATGGCTACACCTTC.

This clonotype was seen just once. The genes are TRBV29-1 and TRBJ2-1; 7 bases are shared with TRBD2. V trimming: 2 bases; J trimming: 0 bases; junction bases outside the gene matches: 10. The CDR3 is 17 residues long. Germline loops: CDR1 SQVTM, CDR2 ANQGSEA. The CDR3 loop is CSVELAAQLSSYNEQFF. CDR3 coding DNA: TGCAGCGTTGAACTAGCGGCCCAACTAAGCTCCTACAATGAGCAGTTCTTC.

The CDR3 DNA reads as TGTGCCAGCGCCTGGGGTTATGCATTAGCCACTGAGCAGTTCTTC. Amino acids: CASAWGYALATEQFF. The chain is built from TRBV3-1 and TRBJ2-1; D is ambiguous. CDR1 is LGHDT, CDR2 YNNKEL, per germline (reference sequence). The V and J ends lost 8 bases and 9 bases respectively, with 23 bases between them. The CDR3 has 15 residues.

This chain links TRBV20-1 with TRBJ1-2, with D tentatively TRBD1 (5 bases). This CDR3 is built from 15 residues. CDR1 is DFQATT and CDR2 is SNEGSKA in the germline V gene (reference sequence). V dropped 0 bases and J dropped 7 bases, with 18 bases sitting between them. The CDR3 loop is CSARDQRRGTSGYTF. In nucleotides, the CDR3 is TGCAGTGCTAGAGATCAAAGGAGGGGAACGAGTGGCTACACCTTC.